This T cell receptor (beta chain) was sequenced during a study of T cell repertoires in cytomegalovirus infection. In the study overall: HLA-B-restricted CMV epitopes that are well studied, plus recently identified HLA-C-restricted ones, were used by the study. It was the public TCR beta signatures that indicated both CMV infection and matching HLA type. Points from the study as a whole: It was HLA-C-restricted CMV-specific TCR beta clonotypes that dominated the response ex vivo. Accumulated public TCR beta family frequency recognized individuals carrying CMV together with the relevant HLA.

There are a few counts of this clonotype. Antigen specificity is unknown. Via MiXCR, TCRdb re-called the reads, giving one row per CDR3 protein. Of 650,000 to 900,000 distinct CDR3 sequences listed, almost 30% are singletons. Germline V gene lookup returns CDR1 MNHNS and CDR2 SASEGT. Trimming removed 5 bases at V and 2 bases at J, with 13 bases between. This CDR3 contains 15 residues. The sequence was collected from a human donor in good health (CMV status not recorded). Some clones in this sample may be carry-over from other donors' samples. This chain joins TRBV6-1 and TRBJ2-1; perhaps TRBD1 as D (5 bases). Sequencing was performed on cultured CD8+ T cells from PBMCs, taken from culture after CMV antigen stimulation. This chain's CDR3 is CASSPSGAAYNEQFF. CDR3 DNA: TGTGCCAGCAGTCCGTCTGGGGCCGCCTACAATGAGCAGTTCTTC.